In this sample, the clone carrying this TCR beta chain turned up a few times. Its antigen is undetermined. Other DNA sequences in this specimen translate into the identical CDR3. This specimen belongs to a study of shared clonotypes between healthy human individuals. Study at large: CD4 naive cells filled three plates per donor, CD4 memory three, CD8 naive two and CD8 memory one.

Germline assignment: CDR1 MNHEY and CDR2 SMNVEV (reference sequence). CDR3 size: 10 residues. The V gene lost 5 bases and the J gene lost 3 bases, with 2 bases spanning the gap. General study findings and limits: It was the non-shared clonotypes that had lower generation probabilities than clonotypes shared by all four donors.

Measured with immunoSEQ multiplex PCR; TCRdb has only the in-frame clones, and not every one. Of approximately 500,000 clones listed, approximately 95% are singletons. The sequencing sample was made of naive CD4+ T cells sorted from blood. Documented subset: CD45RA+ positively selected. The sequence came from a woman aged 25 to 39 in good health. The gene calls are TRBV27 and TRBJ2-7; the D is unclear. The CDR3: CASSNYEQYF. For the CDR3, the DNA is TGTGCCAGCAGTAACTACGAGCAGTACTTC.